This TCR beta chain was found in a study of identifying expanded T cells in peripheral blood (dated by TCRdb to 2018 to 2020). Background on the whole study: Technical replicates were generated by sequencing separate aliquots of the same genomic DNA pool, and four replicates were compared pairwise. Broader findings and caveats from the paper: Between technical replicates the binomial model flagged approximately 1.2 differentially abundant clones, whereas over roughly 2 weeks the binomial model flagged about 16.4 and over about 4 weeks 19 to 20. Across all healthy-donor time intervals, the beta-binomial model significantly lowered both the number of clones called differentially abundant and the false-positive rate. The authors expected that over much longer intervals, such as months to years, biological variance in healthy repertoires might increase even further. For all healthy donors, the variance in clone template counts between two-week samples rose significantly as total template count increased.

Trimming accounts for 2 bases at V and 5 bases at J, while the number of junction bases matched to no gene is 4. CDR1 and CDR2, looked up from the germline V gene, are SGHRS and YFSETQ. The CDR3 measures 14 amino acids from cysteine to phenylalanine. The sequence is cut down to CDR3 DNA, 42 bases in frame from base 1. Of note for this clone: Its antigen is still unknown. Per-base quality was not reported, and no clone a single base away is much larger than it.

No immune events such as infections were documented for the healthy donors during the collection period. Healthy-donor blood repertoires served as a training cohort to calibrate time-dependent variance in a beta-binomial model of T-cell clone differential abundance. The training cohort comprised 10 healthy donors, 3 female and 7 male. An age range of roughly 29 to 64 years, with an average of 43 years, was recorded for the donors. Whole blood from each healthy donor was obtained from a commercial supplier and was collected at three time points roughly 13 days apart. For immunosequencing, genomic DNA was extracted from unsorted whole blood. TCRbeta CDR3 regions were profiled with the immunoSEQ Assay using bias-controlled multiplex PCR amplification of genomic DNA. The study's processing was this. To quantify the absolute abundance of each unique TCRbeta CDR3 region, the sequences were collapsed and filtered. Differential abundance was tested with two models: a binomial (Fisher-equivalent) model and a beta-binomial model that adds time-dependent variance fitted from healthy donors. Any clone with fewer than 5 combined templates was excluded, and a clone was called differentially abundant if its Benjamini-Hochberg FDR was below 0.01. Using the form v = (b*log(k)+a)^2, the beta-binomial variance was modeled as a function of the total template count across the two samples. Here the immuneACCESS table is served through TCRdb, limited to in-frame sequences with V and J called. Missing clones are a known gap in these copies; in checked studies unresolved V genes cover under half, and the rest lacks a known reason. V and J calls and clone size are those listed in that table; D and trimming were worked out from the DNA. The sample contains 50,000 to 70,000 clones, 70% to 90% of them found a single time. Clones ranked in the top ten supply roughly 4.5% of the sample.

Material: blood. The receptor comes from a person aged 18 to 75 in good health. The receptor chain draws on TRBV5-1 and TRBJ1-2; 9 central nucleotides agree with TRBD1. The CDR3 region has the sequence CASSLDRGGYGYTF. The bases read TGCGCCAGCAGCTTAGACAGGGGGGGTTATGGCTACACCTTC.